Following are 5 T cell receptor beta chains from one sample sequenced in a study of blood T cell repertoires in COVID-19. This table comes from immunoSEQ multiplex PCR, and its TCRdb copy is limited to in-frame clones, with some not included. This table has 70,000 to 95,000 clones, 89% appearing once. Sequencing was carried out using peripheral blood. Every receptor here comes from a man aged 50 or older with COVID-19, enrolled during active disease.

This clone was detected only once. The rearrangement uses TRBV12-3 or TRBV12-4 and TRBJ2-2; 7 nucleotides match TRBD2. Germline trimming cut 7 bases from V and 7 bases from J; bases unmatched to any gene: 6. The CDR3 is 13 residues long. The CDR3: CASNSGLFGELFF. The DNA of the CDR3 is TGTGCCAGCAACTCGGGACTATTCGGGGAGCTGTTTTTT.

V usage is TRBV4-3 and J usage is TRBJ1-5; D possibly corresponds to TRBD1 (6 bases). The CDR3 is made up of 15 amino acids. Germline values: CDR1 LGHNA, CDR2 YSLEER. The V gene lost 0 bases and the J gene lost 4 bases, with 10 bases spanning the gap. CDR3 sequence reads: CASSQDLDSNQPQHF. The CDR3 DNA reads as TGCGCCAGCAGCCAAGATTTGGACAGTAATCAGCCCCAGCATTTT.

The rearrangement links TRBV2 to TRBJ2-1; 8 positions agree with TRBD1. The CDR3 consists of 15 residues. V shed 6 bases and J 4 bases; nucleotides not matched to a gene: 8. CDR1 and CDR2 from the germline V gene are SNHLY and FYNNEI. CDR3 nucleotide sequence: TGTGCCAGCAGCCACGGGACAGGCGTTTACAATGAGCAGTTCTTC. It codes for CASSHGTGVYNEQFF.

This rearrangement joins TRBV2 to TRBJ2-3; 8 bases match TRBD2. Germline assignment: CDR1 SNHLY and CDR2 FYNNEI. The CDR3 loop spans 17 amino acids. V dropped 6 bases and J dropped 1; count of bases not matched to a gene: 12. CDR3 region: CASRELLAVGGTDTQYF. The CDR3 bases are TGTGCCAGCAGGGAACTACTAGCGGTTGGGGGCACAGATACGCAGTATTTT.

The chain is built from TRBV30 and TRBJ1-1; 8 positions agree with TRBD1. Trimming took 5 bases from V and 0 from J; bases not matched to a gene: 2. This CDR3 comprises 13 residues. Germline V gene sequence: CDR1 GTSNPN, CDR2 SVGIG (reference sequence). The CDR3 reads CAWPGQVNTEAFF. The CDR3 nucleotides are TGTGCCTGGCCGGGACAGGTGAACACTGAAGCTTTCTTT.